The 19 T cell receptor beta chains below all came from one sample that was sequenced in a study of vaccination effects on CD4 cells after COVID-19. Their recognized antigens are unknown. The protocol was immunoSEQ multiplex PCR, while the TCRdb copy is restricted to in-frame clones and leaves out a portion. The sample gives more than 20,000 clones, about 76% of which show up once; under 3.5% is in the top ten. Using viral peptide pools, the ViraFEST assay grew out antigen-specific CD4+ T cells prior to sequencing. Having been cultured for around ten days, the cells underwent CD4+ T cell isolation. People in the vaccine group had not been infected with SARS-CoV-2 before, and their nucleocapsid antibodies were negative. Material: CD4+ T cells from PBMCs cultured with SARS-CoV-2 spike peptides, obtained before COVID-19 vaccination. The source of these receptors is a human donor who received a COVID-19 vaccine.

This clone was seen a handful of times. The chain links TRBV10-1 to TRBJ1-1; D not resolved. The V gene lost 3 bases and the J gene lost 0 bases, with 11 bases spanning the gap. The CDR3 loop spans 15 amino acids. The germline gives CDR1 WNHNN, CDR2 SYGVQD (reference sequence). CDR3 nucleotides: TGCGCCAGCAGTGAAACAAGTACTTTGAACACTGAAGCTTTCTTT. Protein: CASSETSTLNTEAFF.

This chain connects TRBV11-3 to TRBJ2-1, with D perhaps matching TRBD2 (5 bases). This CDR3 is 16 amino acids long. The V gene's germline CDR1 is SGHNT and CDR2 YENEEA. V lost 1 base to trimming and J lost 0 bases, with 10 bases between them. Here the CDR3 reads CASSLGGSGSYNEQFF. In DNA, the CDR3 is TGTGCCAGCAGCTTAGGAGGGTCTGGCTCCTACAATGAGCAGTTCTTC.

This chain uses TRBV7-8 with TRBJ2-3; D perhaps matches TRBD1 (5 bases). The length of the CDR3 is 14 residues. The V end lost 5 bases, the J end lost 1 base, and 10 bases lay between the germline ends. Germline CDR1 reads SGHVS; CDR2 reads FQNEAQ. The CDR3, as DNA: TGTGCCAGCAGCGGCAGGGTAGGCACAGATACGCAGTATTTT. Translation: CASSGRVGTDTQYF.

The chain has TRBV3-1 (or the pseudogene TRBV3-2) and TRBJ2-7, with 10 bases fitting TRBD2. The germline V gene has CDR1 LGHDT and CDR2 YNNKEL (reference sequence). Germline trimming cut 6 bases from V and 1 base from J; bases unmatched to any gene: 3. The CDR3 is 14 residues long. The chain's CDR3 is CASSKTSGSYEQYF. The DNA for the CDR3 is TGTGCCAGCAGTAAGACTAGCGGGTCCTACGAGCAGTACTTC.

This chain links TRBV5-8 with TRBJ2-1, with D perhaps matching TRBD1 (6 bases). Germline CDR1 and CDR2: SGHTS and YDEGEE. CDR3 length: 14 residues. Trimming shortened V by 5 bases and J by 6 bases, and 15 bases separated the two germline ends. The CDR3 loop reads CASRNRASGNEQFF. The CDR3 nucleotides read TGTGCCAGCAGGAACAGGGCCTCCGGCAATGAGCAGTTCTTC.

DNA of the CDR3: TGCGCCAGCAGCGGGGTAGCACCCTACGAGCAGTACTTC. It specifies CASSGVAPYEQYF. This chain uses TRBV4-1 with TRBJ2-7; D not certain. The CDR3 sequence is 13 residues long. V was cut by 5 bases and J by 2 bases, with 10 bases left in between. Germline V gene lookup returns CDR1 MGHRA and CDR2 YSYEKL.

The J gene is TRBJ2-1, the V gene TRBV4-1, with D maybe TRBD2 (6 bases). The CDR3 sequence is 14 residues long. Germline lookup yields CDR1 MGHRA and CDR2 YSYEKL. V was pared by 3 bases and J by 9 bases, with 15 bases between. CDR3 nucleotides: TGCGCCAGCAGCCATTTCTCCGGGAGTGGTGAGCAGTTCTTC. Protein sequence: CASSHFSGSGEQFF.

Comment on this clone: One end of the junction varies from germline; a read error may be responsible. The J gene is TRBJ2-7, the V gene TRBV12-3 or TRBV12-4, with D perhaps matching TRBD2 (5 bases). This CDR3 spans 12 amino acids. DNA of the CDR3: TGTGCCAGCAGTCTAGCCTCCTACGAGCAGTACTTC. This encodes CASSLASYEQYF.

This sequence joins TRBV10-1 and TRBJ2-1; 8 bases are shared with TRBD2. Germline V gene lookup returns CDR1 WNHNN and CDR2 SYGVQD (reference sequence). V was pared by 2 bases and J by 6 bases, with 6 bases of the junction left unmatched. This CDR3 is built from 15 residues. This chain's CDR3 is CASSEPGGAPNEQFF. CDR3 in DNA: TGCGCCAGCAGTGAGCCCGGGGGGGCCCCCAATGAGCAGTTCTTC.

In DNA, the CDR3 is TGTGCCACCGTAGCTAGCGGGAGTGGTAATGAGCAGTTCTTC. Its translation: CATVASGSGNEQFF. The J gene is TRBJ2-1, the V gene TRBV19, with 10 bases matching TRBD2. Germline CDR1 is LNHDA and CDR2 is SQIVND (reference sequence). The CDR3 runs to 14 residues. J lost 7 bases, V lost 10 bases, and 10 bases had no gene match.

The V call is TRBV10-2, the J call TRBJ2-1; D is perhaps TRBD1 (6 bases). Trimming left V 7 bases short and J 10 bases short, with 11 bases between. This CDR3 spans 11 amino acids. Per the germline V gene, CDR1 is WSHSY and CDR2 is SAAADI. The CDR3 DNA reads TGCGCCAGCATGGAAAGGGGGGAGCAGTTCTTC. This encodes CASMERGEQFF.

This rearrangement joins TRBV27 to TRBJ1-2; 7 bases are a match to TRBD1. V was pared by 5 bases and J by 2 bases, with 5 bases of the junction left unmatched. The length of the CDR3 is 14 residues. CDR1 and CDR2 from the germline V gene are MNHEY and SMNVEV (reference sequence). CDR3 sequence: CASSLSRGNYGYTF. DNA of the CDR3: TGTGCCAGCAGTCTTAGCAGGGGGAACTATGGCTACACCTTC.

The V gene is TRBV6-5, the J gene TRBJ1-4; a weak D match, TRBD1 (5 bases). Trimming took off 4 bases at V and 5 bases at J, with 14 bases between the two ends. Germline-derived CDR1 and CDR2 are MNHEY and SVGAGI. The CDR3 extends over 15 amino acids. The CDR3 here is CASSSRGGRNEKLFF. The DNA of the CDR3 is TGTGCCAGCAGTTCCCGGGGGGGGAGAAATGAAAAACTGTTTTTT.

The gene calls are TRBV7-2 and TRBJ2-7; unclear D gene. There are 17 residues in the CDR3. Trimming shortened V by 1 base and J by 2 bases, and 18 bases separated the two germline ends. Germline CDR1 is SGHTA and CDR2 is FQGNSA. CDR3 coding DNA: TGTGCCAGCAGCTTAGAAAAGGTCTTCTCAACACCCTACGAGCAGTACTTC. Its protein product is CASSLEKVFSTPYEQYF.

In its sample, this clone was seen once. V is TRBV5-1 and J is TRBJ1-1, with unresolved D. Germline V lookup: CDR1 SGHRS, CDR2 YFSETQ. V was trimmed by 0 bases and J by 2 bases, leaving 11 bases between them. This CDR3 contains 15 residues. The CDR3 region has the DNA TGCGCCAGCAGCTTGGTCTCAGCGGGAAACACTGAAGCTTTCTTT. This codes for CASSLVSAGNTEAFF.

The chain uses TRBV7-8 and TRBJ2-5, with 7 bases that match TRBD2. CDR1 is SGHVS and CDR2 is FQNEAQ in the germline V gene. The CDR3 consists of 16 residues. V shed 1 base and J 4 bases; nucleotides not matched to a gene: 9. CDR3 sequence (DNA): TGTGCCAGCAGCTTAGTTGGACTAGGGATGGGAGAGACCCAGTACTTC. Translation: CASSLVGLGMGETQYF.

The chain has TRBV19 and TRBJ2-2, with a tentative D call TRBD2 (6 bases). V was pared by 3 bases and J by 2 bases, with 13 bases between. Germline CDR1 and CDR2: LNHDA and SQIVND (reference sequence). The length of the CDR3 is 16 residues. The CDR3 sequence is CASSIRRGSNTGELFF. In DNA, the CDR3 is TGTGCCAGTAGTATTAGGAGGGGCTCCAACACCGGGGAGCTGTTTTTT.

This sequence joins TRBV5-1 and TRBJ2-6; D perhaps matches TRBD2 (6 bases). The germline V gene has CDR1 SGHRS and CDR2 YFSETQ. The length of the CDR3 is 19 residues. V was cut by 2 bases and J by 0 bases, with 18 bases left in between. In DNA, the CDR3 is TGCGCCAGCAGCTTAACCCCCGGGACTGGGGACTCTGGGGCCAACGTCCTGACTTTC. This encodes CASSLTPGTGDSGANVLTF. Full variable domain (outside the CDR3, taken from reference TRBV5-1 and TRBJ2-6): KAGVTQTPRYLIKTRGQQVTLSCSPISGHRSVSWYQQTPGQGLQFLFEYFSETQRNKGNFPGRFSGRQFSNSRSEMNVSTLELGDSALYLCASSLTPGTGDSGANVLTFGAGSRLTVL.

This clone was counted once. The CDR3 is CATSRELLNSATEAFF. In DNA form, the CDR3 reads TGTGCCACCAGCAGAGAACTGTTAAATTCAGCCACTGAAGCTTTCTTT. J is TRBJ1-1 and V is TRBV15; D gene ambiguous. Trimming shortened V by 0 bases and J by 4 bases, and 15 bases separated the two germline ends. Germline V lookup: CDR1 LNHNV, CDR2 YYDKDF (reference sequence). The CDR3 spans 16 residues.